These 30 T cell receptor beta chains share one sample of origin, sequenced in a study of T cells in tumors after PD-1 blockade. Clones were read by immunoSEQ multiplex PCR, and TCRdb kept only the in-frame ones, dropping some. The data hold tens of thousands of clones, with approximately 79% observed a single time. The material was PBMCs, obtained before anti-PD-1 therapy. Receptors were obtained from a human donor with advanced basal cell or squamous cell carcinoma (not recorded which).

This clone was seen only once. The gene calls are TRBV6-5 and TRBJ2-7; TRBD1 agrees at 9 bases. Germline lookup yields CDR1 MNHEY and CDR2 SVGAGI. The V segment lost 5 bases and the J segment 3 bases; nucleotides outside the gene matches: 8. The length of the CDR3 is 15 residues. The CDR3 loop is CASSINPGQGYEQYF. The CDR3 DNA sequence: TGTGCCAGCAGTATCAATCCGGGACAGGGCTACGAGCAGTACTTC.

The V gene is TRBV11-3, the J gene TRBJ2-2; D not certain. The CDR3 is 13 amino acids. Germline V gene sequence: CDR1 SGHNT, CDR2 YENEEA. The V end was cut by 0 bases, the J end by 4 bases, with 3 bases between. The CDR3 loop is CASSLDSTGELFF. The CDR3, as DNA: TGTGCCAGCAGCTTAGATAGCACCGGGGAGCTGTTTTTT.

This chain links TRBV7-8 with TRBJ1-1; D call uncertain. The CDR3 consists of 14 residues. In germline, CDR1 is SGHVS, CDR2 FQNEAQ. V was trimmed by 1 base and J by 4 bases, leaving 10 bases between them. In DNA form, the CDR3 reads TGTGCCAGCAGCTTAGGTGGTACGGGCACTGAAGCTTTCTTT. This translates into CASSLGGTGTEAFF.

The chain recombines TRBV10-3 with TRBJ1-5, with 11 bases matching TRBD1. Germline CDR1 and CDR2: ENHRY and SYGVKD. V gave up 6 bases and J gave up 5 bases; unmatched junction bases: 6. The CDR3 runs to 15 residues. CDR3 residues: CAIRERTGGDQPQHF. The CDR3 bases are TGTGCCATCAGGGAAAGGACAGGGGGCGATCAGCCCCAGCATTTT.

J is TRBJ1-2 and V is TRBV19; the D is unclear. Germline CDR1 LNHDA, CDR2 SQIVND (reference sequence). The CDR3 spans 14 residues. V lost 7 bases and J lost 4, with 16 bases in between. Here the CDR3 DNA reads TGTGCCAGTAAAGGTACCGGGGTTGCCTATGGCTACACCTTC. As protein: CASKGTGVAYGYTF. Looking up the rest from reference TRBV19 and TRBJ1-2 gives the full variable domain: DGGITQSPKYLFRKEGQNVTLSCEQNLNHDAMYWYRQDPGQGLRLIYYSQIVNDFQKGDIAEGYSVSREKKESFPLTVTSAQKNPTAFYLCASKGTGVAYGYTFGSGTRLTVV.

V and J are TRBV5-1 and TRBJ1-1; a weak D match, TRBD1 (6 bases). The germline gives CDR1 SGHRS, CDR2 YFSETQ. This CDR3 is 14 amino acids long. Trimming took 3 bases from V and 4 from J, leaving 13 bases between them. The CDR3 region is CASSSRGGVTEAFF. In DNA, the CDR3 is TGCGCCAGCAGCTCCAGGGGAGGTGTCACTGAAGCTTTCTTT.

The genes are TRBV28 and TRBJ2-5; D is perhaps TRBD1 or TRBD2 (5 bases each). Trimming left V 4 bases short and J 4 bases short, with 13 bases between. CDR1 and CDR2 (germline): MDHEN, SYDVKM. The CDR3 covers 14 residues. The CDR3 DNA reads as TGTGCCAGCAGTTCCCCACAGAGGGGAGAGACCCAGTACTTC. This encodes CASSSPQRGETQYF.

By proportion, this clone is large. This chain links TRBV11-3 with TRBJ2-7; 8 bases map to TRBD1. Trimming cost V 1 base and J 3 bases; bases outside gene matches: 8. The CDR3 totals 16 residues. CDR1 and CDR2 from the germline V gene are SGHNT and YENEEA. The CDR3 loop is CASSLGLGTGYYEQYF. For the CDR3, the DNA is TGTGCCAGCAGCTTAGGTTTGGGGACAGGATACTACGAGCAGTACTTC.

The chain carries TRBV29-1 and TRBJ2-1, with D perhaps matching TRBD1 or TRBD2 (6 bases each). Germline V CDR1 and CDR2: SQVTM, ANQGSEA. The V end was cut by 4 bases, the J end by 1 base, with 20 bases between. The CDR3 has 17 amino acids. The CDR3 DNA is TGCAGCGTTGCCGGGGGCGGAGGTCATTTTTCCTACAATGAGCAGTTCTTC. This gives the protein CSVAGGGGHFSYNEQFF.

This sequence joins TRBV6-5 and TRBJ1-1; no firm D call. Per germline, CDR1 MNHEY and CDR2 SVGAGI. CDR3 size: 13 residues. The V gene lost 8 bases and the J gene lost 0 bases, with 10 bases spanning the gap. CDR3 protein: CASQRTMNTEAFF. The CDR3 nucleotides read TGTGCCAGCCAAAGGACCATGAACACTGAAGCTTTCTTT.

V is TRBV9 and J is TRBJ2-1; 13 positions agree with TRBD2. The CDR3 totals 16 residues. The germline V gene has CDR1 SGDLS and CDR2 YYNGEE. J was trimmed by 7 bases and V by 3 bases; bases with no gene match: 7. The CDR3 DNA sequence: TGTGCCAGCAGCGAACGGACTAGCGGGAGTTGGAATGAGCAGTTCTTC. Encoded protein: CASSERTSGSWNEQFF.

The V and J genes are TRBV7-8 and TRBJ2-1; 10 nucleotides match TRBD2. The V gene's germline CDR1 is SGHVS and CDR2 FQNEAQ. J was trimmed by 4 bases and V by 6 bases; bases with no gene match: 15. This CDR3 region has 18 residues. CDR3 DNA sequence: TGTGCCAGCAGAGAACTACCAGGAGCGGGAGGGCCTTACAATGAGCAGTTCTTC. Its protein is CASRELPGAGGPYNEQFF.

The genes are TRBV12-3 or TRBV12-4 and TRBJ2-3; D perhaps matches TRBD2 (5 bases). Trimming removed 8 bases from V and 2 bases from J, with 8 bases in between. The CDR3 consists of 12 residues. The CDR3 bases are TGTGCCAGCGGAGGCGACACAGATACGCAGTATTTT. This translates into CASGGDTDTQYF.

This clone appeared a few times. The J gene is TRBJ1-3, the V gene TRBV7-9, with 9 bases fitting TRBD1. Germline-derived CDR1 and CDR2 are SEHNR and FQNEAQ (reference sequence). The CDR3 is 17 residues long. V gave up 5 bases and J gave up 0 bases; unmatched junction bases: 8. Here the CDR3 reads CASSPDRGGYSGNTIYF. The CDR3 bases are TGTGCCAGCAGCCCGGACAGGGGAGGATACTCTGGAAACACCATATATTTT.

The J gene is TRBJ2-7, the V gene TRBV5-1; 10 bases line up with TRBD2. CDR3 size: 16 residues. The germline CDR1 and CDR2 sequences are SGHRS and YFSETQ. V trimming: 3 bases; J trimming: 1 base; junction bases outside the gene matches: 7. CDR3 in DNA: TGCGCCAGCAGCTGGACACTAGCGGGGCCGTCCTACGAGCAGTACTTC. Translation: CASSWTLAGPSYEQYF. Using reference TRBV5-1 and TRBJ2-7 for the parts outside the CDR3, the full variable domain is KAGVTQTPRYLIKTRGQQVTLSCSPISGHRSVSWYQQTPGQGLQFLFEYFSETQRNKGNFPGRFSGRQFSNSRSEMNVSTLELGDSALYLCASSWTLAGPSYEQYFGPGTRLTVT.

The V gene is TRBV24-1, the J gene TRBJ2-5; tentatively, D is TRBD1 (5 bases). Germline values: CDR1 KGHDR, CDR2 SFDVKD. The CDR3 length is 14 residues. The V end was cut by 1 base, the J end by 2 bases, with 7 bases between. This CDR3 is CATSDFRTQETQYF. The CDR3 nucleotides read TGTGCCACCAGTGATTTTAGGACACAAGAGACCCAGTACTTC.

J is TRBJ2-1 and V is TRBV12-5; TRBD1 matches at 7 bases. Per the germline V gene, CDR1 is LGHNT and CDR2 is FRNRAP. Germline trimming cut 4 bases from V and 9 bases from J; bases unmatched to any gene: 9. The CDR3 is 14 amino acids. The CDR3 region has the DNA TGTGCTAGTGGTTCGGGACAGCCTTCAGGTGAGCAGTTCTTC. It specifies CASGSGQPSGEQFF.

This clone has only one observation. The chain recombines TRBV5-1 with TRBJ2-5; 11 nucleotides agree with TRBD2. This CDR3 comprises 15 residues. V lost 4 bases and J lost 2; bases outside the gene matches: 4. Germline CDR1 SGHRS, CDR2 YFSETQ. This CDR3 is CASSMVAGGQETQYF. The CDR3 DNA is TGCGCCAGCAGCATGGTAGCGGGGGGGCAAGAGACCCAGTACTTC. The full variable domain, with the rest looked up from reference TRBV5-1 and TRBJ2-5, is KAGVTQTPRYLIKTRGQQVTLSCSPISGHRSVSWYQQTPGQGLQFLFEYFSETQRNKGNFPGRFSGRQFSNSRSEMNVSTLELGDSALYLCASSMVAGGQETQYFGPGTRLLVL.

This chain joins TRBV5-5 and TRBJ1-4; 10 nucleotides match TRBD1. This CDR3 contains 15 residues. The germline CDR1 and CDR2 sequences are SGHKS and YYEKEE (reference sequence). J gave up 8 bases and V 3 bases, and 7 bases lay outside the gene matches. In nucleotides, the CDR3 is TGTGCCAGCAGCTGGGTAGGACAGGGGGACGAAAAACTGTTTTTT. This sequence encodes CASSWVGQGDEKLFF.

The table lists this clone with a few counts. The chain uses TRBV7-6 and TRBJ2-5; D remains ambiguous. The CDR3 consists of 13 residues. V gave up 5 bases and J gave up 7 bases, with 14 bases separating them. CDR1 is SGHVS, CDR2 FNYEAQ, per germline. CDR3 sequence reads: CASSHSGLGTQYF. In DNA, the CDR3 is TGTGCCAGCAGCCACTCTGGCCTCGGGACCCAGTACTTC.

This clone was counted ten times or more. This chain joins TRBV27 and TRBJ2-1; 7 nucleotides match TRBD1. V lost 1 base, J lost 7 bases, and 7 bases stayed unmatched. The CDR3 runs 15 residues. Germline values: CDR1 MNHEY, CDR2 SMNVEV (reference sequence). This CDR3 reads CASSLWAGTANEQFF. The CDR3 DNA reads as TGTGCCAGCAGTTTATGGGCCGGGACAGCAAATGAGCAGTTCTTC.

In its sample, this clone was seen a few times. The chain is built from TRBV29-1 and TRBJ2-1; maybe TRBD2 (5 bases). Per the germline V gene, CDR1 is SQVTM and CDR2 is ANQGSEA. V was clipped by 4 bases and J by 4 bases, with 8 bases between them. The CDR3 sequence is 12 residues long. CDR3 region: CSVVGNYNEQFF. The CDR3 region has the DNA TGCAGCGTTGTCGGGAATTACAATGAGCAGTTCTTC.

The count of this clone is one. CDR3 sequence (DNA): TGCGCCAGCAGCCCAGGAGTTAATAGCAATCAGCCCCAGCATTTT. This translates into CASSPGVNSNQPQHF. The chain combines TRBV4-1 with TRBJ1-5; D unclear. Germline V lookup: CDR1 MGHRA, CDR2 YSYEKL. V was pared by 4 bases and J by 0 bases, with 10 bases between. The CDR3 is 15 amino acids.

This clone appeared once. The rearrangement links TRBV6-5 to TRBJ1-1; tentative D call: TRBD1 (5 bases). CDR1 and CDR2 from the germline V gene are MNHEY and SVGAGI. Trimming stripped 5 bases from V and 6 bases from J, with 10 bases between. This CDR3 contains 12 residues. The CDR3 bases are TGTGCCAGCAGTCTTGACAGAGCTGAAGCTTTCTTT. Protein: CASSLDRAEAFF.

The chain combines TRBV3-1 (or the pseudogene TRBV3-2) with TRBJ1-1; a weak D match, TRBD1 (5 bases). CDR1 LGHDT and CDR2 YNNKEL come from the germline V gene (reference sequence). V was pared by 10 bases and J by 4 bases, with 16 bases between. The CDR3 sequence is 13 residues long. CDR3 nucleotide sequence: TGTGCCACCTCCAGGGCCATGGGCACTGAAGCTTTCTTT. Amino acid sequence: CATSRAMGTEAFF.

This chain connects TRBV5-1 to TRBJ1-6; no definite D call. V lost 0 bases and J 0 bases, leaving 13 bases between the germline ends. Per germline, CDR1 SGHRS and CDR2 YFSETQ. The length of the CDR3 is 18 residues. The chain's CDR3 is CASSLGSGPSSYNSPLHF. Written as DNA, the CDR3 is TGCGCCAGCAGCTTGGGTTCAGGCCCTAGCTCCTATAATTCACCCCTCCACTTT.

The chain couples TRBV5-1 to TRBJ1-1; D gene ambiguous. Between the trimmed V and J ends, which lost 1 base and 1 base, there was a span of 11 bases. This CDR3 spans 15 amino acids. CDR1 and CDR2 from the germline V gene are SGHRS and YFSETQ. CDR3 protein: CASSLMEGWNTEAFF. For the CDR3, the DNA is TGCGCCAGCAGCTTGATGGAAGGCTGGAACACTGAAGCTTTCTTT.

This clone has just a few counts. The CDR3 loop reads CASSPSGARGYGYTF. CDR3 nucleotide sequence: TGTGCCAGCAGCCCCTCAGGAGCACGTGGGTATGGCTACACCTTC. This chain joins TRBV7-3 and TRBJ1-2; no clear D gene. This CDR3 spans 15 amino acids. V dropped 5 bases and J dropped 5 bases, with 18 bases sitting between them. The germline V gene has CDR1 SGHTA and CDR2 FQGTGA.

Many counts were recorded for this clone. The gene calls are TRBV5-1 and TRBJ1-2; TRBD1 matches at 9 bases. V was pared by 3 bases and J by 6 bases, with 6 bases of the junction left unmatched. The germline CDR1 and CDR2 sequences are SGHRS and YFSETQ. The length of the CDR3 is 14 residues. The CDR3 sequence is CASSSKQGAHGYTF. CDR3 bases: TGCGCCAGCAGCTCTAAACAGGGGGCTCATGGCTACACCTTC.

The V and J genes are TRBV23-1 and TRBJ1-1, with 9 bases matching TRBD1. TRBV23-1 is labeled an ORF, and its function is uncertain. This CDR3 is built from 18 residues. After removal of 6 bases from V and 0 bases from J, the junction contained 14 bases not matched to a gene. CDR3 in amino acids: CASSPIGQGRPLNTEAFF. CDR3 nucleotides: TGCGCCAGCAGCCCCATCGGACAGGGGCGTCCTTTGAACACTGAAGCTTTCTTT.